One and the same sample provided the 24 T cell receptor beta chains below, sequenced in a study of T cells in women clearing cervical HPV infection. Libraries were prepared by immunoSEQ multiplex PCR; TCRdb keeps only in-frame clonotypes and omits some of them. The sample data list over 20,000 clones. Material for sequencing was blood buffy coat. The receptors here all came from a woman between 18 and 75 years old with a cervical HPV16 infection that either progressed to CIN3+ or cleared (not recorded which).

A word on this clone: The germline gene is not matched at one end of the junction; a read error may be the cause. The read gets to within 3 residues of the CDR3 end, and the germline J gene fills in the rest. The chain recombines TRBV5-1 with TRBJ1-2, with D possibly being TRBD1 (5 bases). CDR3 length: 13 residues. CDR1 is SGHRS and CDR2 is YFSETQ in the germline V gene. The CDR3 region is CASSLGQNYVYTF. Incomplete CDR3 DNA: TGCGCCAGCAGCTTGGGACAGAACTATGTC.

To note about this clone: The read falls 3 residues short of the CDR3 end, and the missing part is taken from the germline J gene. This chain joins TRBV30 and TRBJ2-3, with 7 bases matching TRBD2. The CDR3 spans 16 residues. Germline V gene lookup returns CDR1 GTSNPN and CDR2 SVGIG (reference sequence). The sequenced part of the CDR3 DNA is TGTGCCTGGAGTTTTTCCTCTTCCCTCGTGGGGGGGACG. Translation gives CAWSFSSSLVGGT. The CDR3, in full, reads CAWSFSSSLVGGTQYF. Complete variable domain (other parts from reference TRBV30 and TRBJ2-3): SQTIHQWPATLVQPVGSPLSLECTVEGTSNPNLYWYRQAAGRGLQLLFYSVGIGQISSEVPQNLSASRPQDRQFILSSKKLLLSDSGFYLCAWSFSSSLVGGTQYFGPGTRLTVL.

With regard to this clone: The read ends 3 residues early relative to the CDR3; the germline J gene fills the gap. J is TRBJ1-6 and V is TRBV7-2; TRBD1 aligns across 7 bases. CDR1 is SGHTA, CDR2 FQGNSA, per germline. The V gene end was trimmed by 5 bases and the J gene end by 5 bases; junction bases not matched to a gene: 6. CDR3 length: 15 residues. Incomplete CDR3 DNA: TGTGCCAGCAGCCCTCGACAGGGTGATAATTCACCC. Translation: CASSPRQGDNSP. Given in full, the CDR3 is CASSPRQGDNSPLHF.

CDR3 in amino acids: CASSHLAIPSTNEKLFF. CDR3 bases read: TGTGCCAGTAGCCACCTAGCCATCCCTTCAACTAATGAAAAA. The chain couples TRBV19 to TRBJ1-4, with D hard to call. Sequencing ends 3 residues short of the CDR3 end; the germline J gene provides the rest. The CDR3 has 17 residues. V was trimmed by 6 bases and J by 0 bases, leaving 17 bases between them. Germline V lookup: CDR1 LNHDA, CDR2 SQIVND (reference sequence). Variable domain in full (rest from reference TRBV19 and TRBJ1-4): DGGITQSPKYLFRKEGQNVTLSCEQNLNHDAMYWYRQDPGQGLRLIYYSQIVNDFQKGDIAEGYSVSREKKESFPLTVTSAQKNPTAFYLCASSHLAIPSTNEKLFFGSGTQLSVL.

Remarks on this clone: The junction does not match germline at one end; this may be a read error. The sequenced CDR3 bases are TGCGCCAGCAGCCAGGACGGAGCGCGGGGA. The encoded protein is CASSQDGARG. The full CDR3 is CASSQDGARGAFF. The chain links TRBV4-2 to TRBJ1-1; D ambiguous. The read ends 3 residues before the CDR3 terminus; that terminus is restored from the germline J gene. Germline assignment: CDR1 LGHNA and CDR2 YNFKEQ. The CDR3 runs 13 residues.

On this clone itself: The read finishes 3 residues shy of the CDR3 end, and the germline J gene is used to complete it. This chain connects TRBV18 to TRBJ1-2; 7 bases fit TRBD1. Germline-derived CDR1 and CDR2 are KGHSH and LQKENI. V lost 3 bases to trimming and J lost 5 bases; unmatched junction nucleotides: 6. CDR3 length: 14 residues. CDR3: CASSPQGQQYGYTF. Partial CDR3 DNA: TGTGCCAGCTCACCTCAGGGACAGCAGTATGGC.

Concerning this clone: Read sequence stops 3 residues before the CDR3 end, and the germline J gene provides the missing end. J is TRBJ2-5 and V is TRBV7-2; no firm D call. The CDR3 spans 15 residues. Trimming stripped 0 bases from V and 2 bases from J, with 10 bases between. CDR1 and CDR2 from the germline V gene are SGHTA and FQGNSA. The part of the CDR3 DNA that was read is TGTGCCAGCAGCTTAGCGAAGGCTTCTCAAGAGACC. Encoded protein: CASSLAKASQET. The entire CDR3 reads CASSLAKASQETQYF.

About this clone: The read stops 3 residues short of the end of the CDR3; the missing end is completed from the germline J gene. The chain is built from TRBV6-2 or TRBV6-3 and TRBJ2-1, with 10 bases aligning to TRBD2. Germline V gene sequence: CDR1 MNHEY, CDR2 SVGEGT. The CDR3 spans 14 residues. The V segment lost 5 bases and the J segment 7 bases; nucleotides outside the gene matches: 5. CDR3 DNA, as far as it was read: TGTGCCAGCAGTAGCGGACTAGCGGCAAATGAG. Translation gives CASSSGLAANE. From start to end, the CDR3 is CASSSGLAANEQFF.

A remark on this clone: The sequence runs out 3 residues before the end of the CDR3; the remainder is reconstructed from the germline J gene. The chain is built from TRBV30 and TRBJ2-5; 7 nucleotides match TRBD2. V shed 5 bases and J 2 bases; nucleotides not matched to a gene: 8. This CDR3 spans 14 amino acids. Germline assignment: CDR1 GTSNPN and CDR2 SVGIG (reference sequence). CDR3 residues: CAWGAGRKQETQYF. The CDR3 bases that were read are TGTGCCTGGGGAGCGGGGAGAAAACAAGAGACC.

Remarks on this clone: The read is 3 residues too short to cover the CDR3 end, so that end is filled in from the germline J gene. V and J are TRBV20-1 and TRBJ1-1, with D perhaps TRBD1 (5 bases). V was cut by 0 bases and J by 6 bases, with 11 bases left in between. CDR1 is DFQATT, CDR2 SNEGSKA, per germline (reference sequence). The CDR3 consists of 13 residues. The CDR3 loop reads CSARDFGGAEAFF. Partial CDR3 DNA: TGCAGTGCTAGAGATTTTGGAGGGGCTGAA.

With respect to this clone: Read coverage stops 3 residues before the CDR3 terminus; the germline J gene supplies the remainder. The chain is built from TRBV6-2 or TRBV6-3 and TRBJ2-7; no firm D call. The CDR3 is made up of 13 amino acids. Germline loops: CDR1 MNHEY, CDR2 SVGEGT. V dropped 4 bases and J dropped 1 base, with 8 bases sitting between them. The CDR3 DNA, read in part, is TGTGCCAGCAGTTCTAGTGATTCCTACGAG. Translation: CASSSSDSYE. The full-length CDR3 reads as CASSSSDSYEQYF.

CDR3 residues: CASADGVRSPLHF. The covered CDR3 bases are TGTGCCAGTGCCGACGGGGTACGGTCACCC. The chain uses TRBV19 and TRBJ1-6; no clear D gene. The read gets to within 3 residues of the CDR3 end, and the germline J gene fills in the rest. CDR3 length equals 13 residues. Germline loops: CDR1 LNHDA, CDR2 SQIVND (reference sequence). Trimming removed 8 bases from V and 10 bases from J, with 15 bases in between.

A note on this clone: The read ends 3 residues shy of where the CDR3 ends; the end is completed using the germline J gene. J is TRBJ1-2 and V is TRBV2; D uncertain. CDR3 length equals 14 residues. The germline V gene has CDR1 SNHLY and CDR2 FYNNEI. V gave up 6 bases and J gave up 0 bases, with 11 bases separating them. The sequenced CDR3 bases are TGTGCCAGCAGGCGACAAGAGTCTAACTATGGC. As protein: CASRRQESNYG. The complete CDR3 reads CASRRQESNYGYTF. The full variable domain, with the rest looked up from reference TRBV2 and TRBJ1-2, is EPEVTQTPSHQVTQMGQEVILRCVPISNHLYFYWYRQILGQKVEFLVSFYNNEISEKSEIFDDQFSVERPDGSNFTLKIRSTKLEDSAMYFCASRRQESNYGYTFGSGTRLTVV.

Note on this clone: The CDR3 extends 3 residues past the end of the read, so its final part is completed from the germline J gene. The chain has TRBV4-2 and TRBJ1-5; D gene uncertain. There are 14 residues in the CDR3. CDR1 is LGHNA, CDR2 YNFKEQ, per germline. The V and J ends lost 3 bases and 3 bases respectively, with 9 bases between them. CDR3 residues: CASSHGQDNQPQHF. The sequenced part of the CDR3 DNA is TGTGCCAGCAGCCATGGCCAGGACAATCAGCCC.

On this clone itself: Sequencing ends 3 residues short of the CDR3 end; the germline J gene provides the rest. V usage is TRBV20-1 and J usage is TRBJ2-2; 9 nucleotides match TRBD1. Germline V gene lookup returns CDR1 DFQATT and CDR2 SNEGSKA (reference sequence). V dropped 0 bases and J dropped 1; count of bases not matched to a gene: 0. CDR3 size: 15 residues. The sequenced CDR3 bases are TGCAGTGCTAGAGAGGGACAGGGGAACACCGGGGAG. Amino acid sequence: CSAREGQGNTGE. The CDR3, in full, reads CSAREGQGNTGELFF.

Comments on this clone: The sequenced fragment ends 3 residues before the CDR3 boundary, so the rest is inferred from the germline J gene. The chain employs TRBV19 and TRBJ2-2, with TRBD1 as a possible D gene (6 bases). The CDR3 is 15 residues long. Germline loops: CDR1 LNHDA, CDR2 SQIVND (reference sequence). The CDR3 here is CASSIARTEHRKLFF. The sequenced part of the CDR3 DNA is TGTGCCAGTAGTATAGCCCGGACAGAACACCGGAAG.

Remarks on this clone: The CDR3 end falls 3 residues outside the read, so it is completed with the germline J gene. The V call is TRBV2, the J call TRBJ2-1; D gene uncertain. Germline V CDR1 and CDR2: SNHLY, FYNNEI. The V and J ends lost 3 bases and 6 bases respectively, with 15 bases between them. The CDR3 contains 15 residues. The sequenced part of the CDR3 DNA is TGTGCCAGCAGTGATATCCAGCAGGCAGTCAATGAG. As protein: CASSDIQQAVNE. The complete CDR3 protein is CASSDIQQAVNEQFF. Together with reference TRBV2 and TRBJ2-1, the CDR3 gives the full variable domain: EPEVTQTPSHQVTQMGQEVILRCVPISNHLYFYWYRQILGQKVEFLVSFYNNEISEKSEIFDDQFSVERPDGSNFTLKIRSTKLEDSAMYFCASSDIQQAVNEQFFGPGTRLTVL.

The CDR3 is CASSLGGGAYEQYF. The sequenced CDR3 bases are TGTGCCAGCAGCTTAGGCGGGGGAGCCTACGAG. The V gene is TRBV7-9, the J gene TRBJ2-7; 7 nucleotides line up with TRBD2. The read terminates 3 residues before the CDR3 end, so the remaining end is supplied by the germline J gene. Germline V lookup: CDR1 SEHNR, CDR2 FQNEAQ (reference sequence). Unmatched junction bases numbered 2, after V lost 1 base and J lost 2 bases. The CDR3 is 14 amino acids.

CDR3 DNA, as far as it was read: TGTGCCAGCAGCTTAAATCCGGCTGACAGAAAA. It yields the protein CASSLNPADRK. The whole CDR3 is CASSLNPADRKLFF. The chain is built from TRBV7-6 and TRBJ1-4, with D maybe TRBD1 (5 bases). The read falls 3 residues short of the CDR3 end, and the missing part is taken from the germline J gene. CDR3 size: 14 residues. CDR1 SGHVS and CDR2 FNYEAQ come from the germline V gene. V lost 2 bases, J lost 10 bases, and 14 bases lay in between.

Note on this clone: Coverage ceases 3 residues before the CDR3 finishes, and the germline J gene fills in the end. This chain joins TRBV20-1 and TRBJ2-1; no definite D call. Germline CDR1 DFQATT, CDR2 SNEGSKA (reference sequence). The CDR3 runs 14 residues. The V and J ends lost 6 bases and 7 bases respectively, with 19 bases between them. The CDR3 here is CSALPPLRENEQFF. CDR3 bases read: TGCAGTGCCCTACCTCCCCTACGCGAGAATGAG.

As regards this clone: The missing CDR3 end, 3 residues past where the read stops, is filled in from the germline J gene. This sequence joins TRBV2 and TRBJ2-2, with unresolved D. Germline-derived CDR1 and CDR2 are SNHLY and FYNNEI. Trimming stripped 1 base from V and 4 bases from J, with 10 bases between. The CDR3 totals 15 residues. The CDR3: CASSEDLPGTGELFF. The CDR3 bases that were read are TGTGCCAGCAGTGAAGACCTACCCGGCACCGGGGAG.

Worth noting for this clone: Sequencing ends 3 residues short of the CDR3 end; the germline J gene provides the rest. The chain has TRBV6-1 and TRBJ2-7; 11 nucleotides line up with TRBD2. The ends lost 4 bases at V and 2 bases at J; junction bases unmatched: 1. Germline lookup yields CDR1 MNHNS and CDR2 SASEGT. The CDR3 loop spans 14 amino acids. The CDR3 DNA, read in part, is TGTGCCAGCAGTGGTAGCGGGGGGGCCTACGAG. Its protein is CASSGSGGAYE. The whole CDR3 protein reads CASSGSGGAYEQYF.

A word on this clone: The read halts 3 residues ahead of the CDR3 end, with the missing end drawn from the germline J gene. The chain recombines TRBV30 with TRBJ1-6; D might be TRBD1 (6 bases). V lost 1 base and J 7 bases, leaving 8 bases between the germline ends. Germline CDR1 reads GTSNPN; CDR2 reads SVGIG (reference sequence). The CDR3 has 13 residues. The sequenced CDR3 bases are TGTGCCTGGAGTGAAACAGGGAATTCACCC. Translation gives CAWSETGNSP. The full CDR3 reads CAWSETGNSPLHF.

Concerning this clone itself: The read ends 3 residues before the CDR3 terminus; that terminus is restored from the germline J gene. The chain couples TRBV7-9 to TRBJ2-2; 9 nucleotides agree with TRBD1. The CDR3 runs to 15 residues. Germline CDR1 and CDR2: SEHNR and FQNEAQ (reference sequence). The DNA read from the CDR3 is TGTGCCAGCAGACCACAGGGGGCCTCTAATGAAAAG. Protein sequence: CASRPQGASNEK. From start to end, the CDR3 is CASRPQGASNEKLFF.